This T cell receptor beta chain was profiled in a study of cytomegalovirus exposure and HLA in healthy donors. Remarks on this clone: Its specificity is not known.

The V gene lost 3 bases and the J gene lost 7 bases, with 19 bases spanning the gap. Looked up from germline, CDR1 is SGHTA and CDR2 is FQGNSA. CDR3 length: 16 residues. Regarding the study as a whole: As was reported, the HLA-A and HLA-B alleles of most subjects were accurately predicted from TCR beta sequences. Compared with the roughly 700-donor mean, an Asian-associated ancestry cluster reportedly had fewer N-insertions, according to a later analysis. Most of the CMV-associated TCR beta chains (in a later analysis) appeared to be HLA-restricted. A later examination showed that TCR association rates differed by HLA locus, with DRB1 most and HLA-C fewest.

Primers: 60 Vbeta forward and 13 Jbeta reverse. Repertoires were generated with immunoSEQ multiplex PCR, while TCRdb's copy carries only in-frame clones and drops some. The sample has about 120,000 clones, about 80% seen once. The TCR comes from a man aged 55 to 70 in good health and CMV-seropositive. Sequenced input: PBMCs. This chain uses TRBV7-2 with TRBJ2-1, with D possibly being TRBD2 (5 bases). Here the CDR3 reads CASSLIVARSRNEQFF. CDR3 nucleotide sequence: TGTGCCAGCAGCTTGATTGTAGCGAGGTCAAGGAATGAGCAGTTCTTC.